The 5 T cell receptor beta chains in this list originate from one sample, sequenced in a study of monozygotic twins with inflammatory bowel disease. TCRdb reworked the 5' RACE reads into one entry per CDR3 protein, no DNA. The clone table shows about 380,000 distinct CDR3 sequences, with the ten largest holding around 2.6%. What was sequenced was blood. All receptors come from a human donor with ulcerative colitis or Crohn's disease, or a healthy co-twin of an affected twin (not recorded which).

The J gene is TRBJ2-3, the V gene TRBV9; as DNA is missing, the TRBD2 call by TCRdb cannot be tested. CDR3 length equals 18 residues. The germline CDR1 and CDR2 sequences are SGDLS and YYNGEE. The CDR3 here is CASSARGSGGTSTDTQYF.

The V gene is TRBV7-2, the J gene TRBJ2-7; TCRdb indicates TRBD1, and absent DNA this call remains unverified. This CDR3 is 15 amino acids long. CDR1 SGHTA and CDR2 FQGNSA come from the germline V gene. CDR3 sequence reads: CASSSGGGRLYEQYF.

This sequence joins TRBV7-2 and TRBJ1-3. The CDR3 contains 12 residues. Germline CDR1 reads SGHTA; CDR2 reads FQGNSA. The CDR3 spells CASSPLGNTIYF.

This chain links TRBV10-3 with TRBJ2-5; the D gene TCRdb calls, TRBD1, cannot be checked with no DNA. CDR3 length: 14 amino acids. Per the germline V gene, CDR1 is ENHRY and CDR2 is SYGVKD. CDR3 sequence: CAISESQGGETQYF.

V usage is TRBV5-5 and J usage is TRBJ1-2; no DNA is available, so the TRBD1 call from TCRdb remains unchecked. The CDR3 is made up of 15 amino acids. Germline loops: CDR1 SGHKS, CDR2 YYEKEE (reference sequence). The CDR3 region is CASSFTIQGISGYTF.